The 17 T cell receptor beta chains below were found in one sample sequenced in a study of T cells expressing NK-cell markers (dated by TCRdb to 2018 to 2021). The method was 5' RACE. Sequencing used an Illumina HiSeq 2000. TCRdb reprocessed the reads and lists each CDR3 protein sequence as a single entry, with no DNA. This sample's table contains approximately 380,000 distinct CDR3 sequences. Around 5.3% of the sample lies in the top ten. Sequencing was performed on blood T cells: a sorted CD56 or NKG2C T cell subset, CD4+ or CD8+ T cells, or bulk PBMC T cells (not recorded which). These receptor sequences come from a man aged 18-70 years in good health.

The genes are TRBV12-3 or TRBV12-4 and TRBJ1-3. The CDR3 has 13 amino acids. The CDR3 loop is CASRWEGGNTIYF.

The chain joins TRBV5-6 to TRBJ2-3; checking the TCRdb D call of TRBD1 is not possible without DNA. Germline assignment: CDR1 SGHDT and CDR2 YYEEEE. This CDR3 contains 14 residues. This CDR3 is CASSFRGIHDTQYF.

The CDR3 region is CSVQLAATQYF. The rearrangement links TRBV29-1 to TRBJ2-3; the D call from TCRdb, TRBD2, cannot be confirmed without DNA. Germline CDR1 is SQVTM and CDR2 is ANQGSEA. This CDR3 region has 11 residues.

The chain couples TRBV18 to TRBJ2-7; TCRdb designates TRBD1, a call that cannot be tested without DNA. Per germline, CDR1 KGHSH and CDR2 LQKENI. The CDR3 length is 13 residues. This CDR3 is CASSTQGAWEQYF.

V is TRBV6-1 and J is TRBJ1-1; the TRBD1 assignment by TCRdb is unverifiable without DNA. This CDR3 contains 12 residues. Per germline, CDR1 MNHNS and CDR2 SASEGT. The CDR3 here is CASSRKGVEAFF.

The chain recombines TRBV20-1 with TRBJ2-1; TCRdb's D gene call, TRBD2, goes unchecked for lack of DNA. The CDR3 loop spans 17 amino acids. Germline lookup yields CDR1 DFQATT and CDR2 SNEGSKA (reference sequence). The CDR3 region is CSARDRRRGGSYNEQFF.

The chain employs TRBV10-3 and TRBJ1-4; lacking DNA, the TRBD1 call made by TCRdb goes unchecked. Looked up from germline, CDR1 is ENHRY and CDR2 is SYGVKD. CDR3 size: 14 residues. The CDR3 sequence is CAISRQGSREKLFF.

CDR3 region: CASSARDRVTYTGELFF. The chain employs TRBV19 and TRBJ2-2; TCRdb's assignment of TRBD1 cannot be checked, as there is no DNA. The V gene's germline CDR1 is LNHDA and CDR2 SQIVND (reference sequence). The CDR3 consists of 17 residues.

V is TRBV6-2 or TRBV6-3 and J is TRBJ2-4; TCRdb indicates TRBD2, and absent DNA this call remains unverified. This CDR3 contains 16 residues. The germline CDR1 and CDR2 sequences are MNHEY and SVGEGT. CDR3 sequence reads: CASSSWPAGGRNIQYF.

The V and J genes are TRBV4-1 and TRBJ2-3; TCRdb proposes TRBD2, but this gene call is untestable without DNA. This CDR3 spans 21 amino acids. Germline V CDR1 and CDR2: MGHRA, YSYEKL. CDR3 sequence reads: CASSYGIVRDLLAISTDTQYF.

The chain combines TRBV4-2 with TRBJ2-2; TCRdb names TRBD2, which stays unverified in the absence of DNA. The CDR3 runs to 15 residues. CDR1 is LGHNA, CDR2 YNFKEQ, per germline. The CDR3 sequence is CASSQPSSDGGELFF.

The chain has TRBV29-1 and TRBJ1-1; TCRdb's assignment of TRBD1 cannot be checked, as there is no DNA. This CDR3 spans 13 amino acids. Looked up from germline, CDR1 is SQVTM and CDR2 is ANQGSEA. CDR3: CSVNRDLRTEAFF.

The rearrangement uses TRBV28 and TRBJ1-4; no DNA is available, so the TRBD1 call from TCRdb remains unchecked. The germline V gene encodes CDR1 MDHEN and CDR2 SYDVKM. This CDR3 contains 17 residues. CDR3 region: CASSPSGTGRGNEKLFF.

The J gene is TRBJ2-3, the V gene TRBV20-1; no DNA is available, so the TRBD2 call from TCRdb remains unchecked. This CDR3 has 16 residues. Germline V gives CDR1 DFQATT, CDR2 SNEGSKA (reference sequence). The CDR3 spells CSARDRRELITDTQYF.

The chain joins TRBV7-8 to TRBJ1-5; TCRdb designates TRBD1, a call that cannot be tested without DNA. CDR1 is SGHVS, CDR2 FQNEAQ, per germline. The CDR3 extends over 15 amino acids. The CDR3 is CASSLARTGSQPQHF.

The rearrangement links TRBV7-3 to TRBJ2-1. This CDR3 comprises 15 residues. Germline CDR1 SGHTA, CDR2 FQGTGA. The chain's CDR3 is CASSLLAKPNNEQFF.

This sequence joins TRBV6-1 and TRBJ1-5. Germline CDR1 is MNHNS and CDR2 is SASEGT. The CDR3 is 13 residues long. This CDR3 is CASTADSEGPQHF.